This T cell receptor (beta chain) was recovered during a study of cytomegalovirus exposure and HLA in healthy donors. Study conclusions and caveats: Listed as cytomegalovirus-associated were about 160 TCR beta chains. The Asian-associated ancestry cluster reportedly had fewer N-insertions than the approximately 610-donor mean in a later analysis. Most TCR sequences showed up rarely, but some public TCRs showed up in many donors. Researchers reported in a later analysis that common viral pathogens appeared linked to several top clusters.

For this clone: Its antigen is currently unknown.

PCR involved 60 Vbeta and 13 Jbeta primers. The protocol was immunoSEQ multiplex PCR, while the TCRdb copy is restricted to in-frame clones and leaves out a portion. Here the sample spans 100,000 to 150,000 clones, about 74% being singletons. This receptor was obtained from a young man in good health and CMV-seronegative. The sequencing input was PBMCs.

The CDR3 nucleotides read TGTGCCAGCAGTGAATCTAGCGGGGCTACAGATACGCAGTATTTT. Its translation is CASSESSGATDTQYF. The rearrangement links TRBV6-4 to TRBJ2-3; TRBD2 matches at 9 bases. This CDR3 region has 15 residues. CDR1 is MRHNA, CDR2 SNTAGT, per germline. Losses at the gene ends were 3 bases for V and 3 bases for J; bases not matched to a gene: 4.